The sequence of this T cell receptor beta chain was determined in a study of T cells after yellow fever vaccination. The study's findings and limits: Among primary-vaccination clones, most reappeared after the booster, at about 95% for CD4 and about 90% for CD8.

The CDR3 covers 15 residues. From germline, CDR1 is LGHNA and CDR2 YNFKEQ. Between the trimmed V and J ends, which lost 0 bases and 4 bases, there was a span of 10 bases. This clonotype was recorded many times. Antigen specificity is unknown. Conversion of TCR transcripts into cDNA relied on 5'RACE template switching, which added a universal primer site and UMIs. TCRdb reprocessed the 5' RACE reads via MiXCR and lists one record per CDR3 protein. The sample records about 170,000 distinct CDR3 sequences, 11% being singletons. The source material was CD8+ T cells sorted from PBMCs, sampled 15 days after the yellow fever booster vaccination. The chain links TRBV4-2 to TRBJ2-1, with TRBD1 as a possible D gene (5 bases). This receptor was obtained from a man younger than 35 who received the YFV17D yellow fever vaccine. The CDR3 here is CASSQEWTQYNEQFF. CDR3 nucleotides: TGTGCCAGCAGCCAAGAATGGACACAGTACAATGAGCAGTTCTTC.